This section outlines one TCR beta chain sequence together with its context. The method was immunoSEQ multiplex PCR; TCRdb's version includes in-frame clones alone and lacks a portion of them. The table shows 97,000 or so clones, with 70% to 85% occurring only once. The entry originates in a study of cytotoxic CD8 clonotypes in ibrutinib-treated CLL. With 6 bases removed from V and 10 bases from J, the gap between germline ends came to 24 bases. This CDR3 comprises 14 residues. CDR1 is SQVTM and CDR2 is ANQGSEA in the germline V gene. This rearrangement joins TRBV29-1 to TRBJ1-2; perhaps TRBD1 as D (6 bases). The sequence derives from a human donor with chronic lymphocytic leukemia. This specimen was PBMCs, taken after 12 months of ibrutinib treatment. CDR3: CSVGNTGKLSDYTF. Here the CDR3 DNA reads TGCAGCGTAGGCAATACAGGGAAACTAAGTGACTACACCTTC. Complete variable domain (other parts from reference TRBV29-1 and TRBJ1-2): SAVISQKPSRDICQRGTSLTIQCQVDSQVTMMFWYRQQPGQSLTLIATANQGSEATYESGFVIDKFPISRPNLTFSTLTVSNMSPEDSSIYLCSVGNTGKLSDYTFGSGTRLTVV.